This T cell receptor (beta chain) appears in the sequencing data of a study of cytomegalovirus exposure and HLA in healthy donors. Study-wide results and caveats: Confirmation in vitro established that three CMV-associated chains were specific for CMV antigens. Among immune exposure information, only CMV serostatus was available.

With 2 bases clipped from V and 2 bases from J, the junction kept 7 bases outside the gene matches. The length of the CDR3 is 16 residues. Germline CDR1 SGHNT, CDR2 YENEEA. Notes on this clone: The antigen is undetermined.

Primers: 60 Vbeta forward and 13 Jbeta reverse. This table comes from immunoSEQ multiplex PCR, and its TCRdb copy is limited to in-frame clones, with some not included. The table records about 210,000 clones, more than 70% of them present only once. The sequenced material came from PBMCs. The rearrangement joins TRBV11-3 to TRBJ2-5; 8 nucleotides align to TRBD1. The receptor was isolated from a boy aged 5-17 years in good health and CMV-seronegative. Here the CDR3 reads CASSLIGTGSQETQYF. The DNA of the CDR3 is TGTGCCAGCAGCTTAATTGGGACAGGAAGTCAAGAGACCCAGTACTTC.